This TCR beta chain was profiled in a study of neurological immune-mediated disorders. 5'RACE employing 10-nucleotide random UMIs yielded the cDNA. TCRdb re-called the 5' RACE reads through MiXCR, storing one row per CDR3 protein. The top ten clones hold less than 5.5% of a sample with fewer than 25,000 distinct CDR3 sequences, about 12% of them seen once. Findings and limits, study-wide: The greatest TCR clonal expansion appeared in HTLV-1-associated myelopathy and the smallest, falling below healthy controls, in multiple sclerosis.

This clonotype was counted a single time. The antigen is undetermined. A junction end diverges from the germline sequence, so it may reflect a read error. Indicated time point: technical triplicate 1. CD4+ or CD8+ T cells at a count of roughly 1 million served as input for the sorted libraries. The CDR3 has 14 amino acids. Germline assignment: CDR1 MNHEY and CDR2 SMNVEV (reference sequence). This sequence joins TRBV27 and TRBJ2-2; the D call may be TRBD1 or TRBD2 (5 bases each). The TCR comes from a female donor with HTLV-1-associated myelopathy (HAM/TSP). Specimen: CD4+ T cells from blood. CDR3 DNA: TGTGCCAGCAGAGGCAGGACCTCTGGGGCCGGGGAGCTGTTT. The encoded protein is CASRGRTSGAGELF.